One T cell receptor beta chain is described in this entry. This record belongs to a study of blood T cell repertoires in COVID-19. The study counted Cohort 3 donors as recovered given two negative PCRs, clearance, or symptom resolution. Authors' analysis steps: Cell counts per sample came from amplifying reference gene primers. Measured with immunoSEQ multiplex PCR; TCRdb has only the in-frame clones, and not every one. V and J calls and clone size are copied from that table; D and trimming were computed from the DNA. The sample includes 400,000 or so clones, around 91% of them seen just once. This TCR was sampled from a man in his late teens or twenties who had recovered from COVID-19. Sequenced material: PBMCs or T cells enriched from blood (not recorded which).

CDR3 in DNA: TGCGCCAGCAGCTTGGATATCCCTGGCCAGGGGGCCTCCTTCGCCGGGGAGCTGTTTTTT. It encodes CASSLDIPGQGASFAGELFF. The chain carries TRBV5-1 and TRBJ2-2; 8 positions match TRBD1. The V segment lost 0 bases and the J segment 6 bases; nucleotides outside the gene matches: 19. From germline, CDR1 is SGHRS and CDR2 YFSETQ. The CDR3 spans 20 residues.